This T cell receptor beta chain came from a study of response to subunit inactivated influenza vaccine. V shed 6 bases and J shed 6 bases, with 18 bases lying between them. This CDR3 is built from 14 residues. Germline V gene lookup returns CDR1 MDHEN and CDR2 SYDVKM. TCRdb fed the RT-PCR reads into MiXCR, producing one record per CDR3 protein. The sample holds about 190,000 distinct CDR3 sequences, around 15% seen once. This specimen was CD8+ T cells sorted from PBMCs, taken about 5 days after vaccination. The rearrangement uses TRBV28 and TRBJ2-7, with D possibly being TRBD1 (6 bases). This receptor was identified in a man in his fifties or sixties who received an inactivated influenza vaccine. The CDR3 DNA reads TGTGCCAGCAGAACGACAGGACTCGAGGGCGAGCAGTACTTC. Residues: CASRTTGLEGEQYF.